The subject of this entry is one T cell receptor (beta chain). Clones were sequenced by immunoSEQ multiplex PCR, and TCRdb holds only the in-frame ones, with some missing. Of about 130,000 clones in the sample, 81% were seen once. The junction had 6 bases not matched to a gene; V was cut back by 2 bases and J by 3 bases. This CDR3 region has 16 residues. Germline loops: CDR1 ENHRY, CDR2 SYGVKD. The data belong to a study of blood T cell repertoires in COVID-19. Study context: There were acute and convalescent COVID-19 samples, and they came from the United States, Italy and Spain. The cDNA or gDNA used as material had been derived from T cells, B-cell-depleted T cells, or PBMCs.

This clonotype was obtained from a woman aged 45 to 65 with acute or convalescent COVID-19. Material for sequencing was peripheral blood. The chain is built from TRBV10-3 and TRBJ1-5; the match to TRBD1 covers 8 bases. CDR3 coding DNA: TGTGCCATCAGTGAGGGTCAGGGGGCTAACAATCAGCCCCAGCATTTT. Its translation: CAISEGQGANNQPQHF.